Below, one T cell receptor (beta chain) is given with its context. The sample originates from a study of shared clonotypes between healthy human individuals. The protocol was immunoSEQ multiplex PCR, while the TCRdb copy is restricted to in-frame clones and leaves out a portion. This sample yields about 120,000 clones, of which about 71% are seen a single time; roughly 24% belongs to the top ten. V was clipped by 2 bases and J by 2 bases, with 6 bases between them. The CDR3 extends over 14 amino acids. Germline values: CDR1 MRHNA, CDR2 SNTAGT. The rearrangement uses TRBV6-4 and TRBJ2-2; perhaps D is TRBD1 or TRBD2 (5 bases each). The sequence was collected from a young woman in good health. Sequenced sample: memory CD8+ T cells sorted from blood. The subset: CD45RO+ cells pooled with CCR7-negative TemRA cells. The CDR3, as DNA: TGTGCCAGCAGTGACGGGGACAACACCGGGGAGCTGTTTTTT. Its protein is CASSDGDNTGELFF.